These T cell receptor beta chains were read from a single sample in a study of blood T cells in healthy people across ages. Each CDR3 protein is one row after TCRdb ran MiXCR on the 5' RACE reads. The sample has some 880,000 distinct CDR3 sequences, under 40% seen once. The sample taken for sequencing was blood. The receptors derive from a man younger than 35 in good health. Both conserved end residues are part of each CDR3. The D gene is left open where the match is weak. Size is omitted from some rows. Given values are once, few, many or a class for expanded clones.

clone size,D gene,J gene,V gene,CDR3 protein,CDR3 DNA
-,-,TRBJ1-5,TRBV15,CATSRDGKLNQPQHF,TGTGCCACCAGCAGAGATGGGAAGCTCAATCAGCCCCAGCATTTT
few,-,TRBJ1-6,TRBV7-2,CASSSAALGALHF,TGTGCCAGCAGCTCAGCCGCGTTGGGGGCCCTCCACTTT
many,-,TRBJ2-4,TRBV7-2,CASSLAPLRAAKNIQYF,TGTGCCAGCAGCTTAGCCCCTTTAAGGGCGGCCAAAAACATTCAGTACTTC
-,TRBD2,TRBJ2-2,TRBV7-2,CASSFGVAGSTGELFF,TGTGCCAGCAGCTTTGGGGTAGCGGGGAGCACCGGGGAGCTGTTTTTT
many,-,TRBJ1-2,TRBV20-1,CSATVSRGYGYTF,TGCAGTGCTACCGTCTCCCGGGGCTATGGCTACACCTTC
-,-,TRBJ1-5,TRBV28,CASRPGQNPNQPQHF,TGTGCCAGCAGACCCGGACAGAACCCGAATCAGCCCCAGCATTTT
-,TRBD2,TRBJ2-3,TRBV7-2,CASSLDLAGGRSDTQYF,TGTGCCAGCAGCCTAGATTTGGCGGGGGGTCGGTCAGATACGCAGTATTTT
few,-,TRBJ2-3,TRBV5-1,CASRGGVEADTQYF,TGCGCCAGCAGAGGGGGGGTGGAAGCAGATACGCAGTATTTT
many,TRBD1,TRBJ2-5,TRBV27,CASSSPGQGFEETQYF,TGTGCCAGCAGTTCTCCTGGACAGGGGTTTGAAGAGACCCAGTACTTC
-,-,TRBJ1-4,TRBV19,CASSEASEKLFF,TGTGCCAGTTCGGAGGCCAGCGAAAAACTGTTTTTT
-,-,TRBJ1-4,TRBV6-5,CASSDSQGVEKLFF,TGTGCCAGCAGTGATAGCCAGGGTGTTGAAAAACTGTTTTTT
many,-,TRBJ1-2,TRBV6-2/TRBV6-3,CASRNGAYYGYTF,TGTGCCAGCAGGAACGGGGCTTACTATGGCTACACCTTC
-,-,TRBJ2-3,TRBV12-3/TRBV12-4,CASSLVGGTEDTDTQYF,TGTGCCAGCAGTTTAGTAGGCGGGACAGAAGACACAGATACGCAGTATTTT
-,-,TRBJ2-3,TRBV7-9,CASSRRRGAADTQYF,TGTGCCAGCAGCCGGCGCAGGGGCGCAGCCGATACGCAGTATTTT
-,TRBD1,TRBJ1-4,TRBV12-3/TRBV12-4,CASSSTLGQKNEKLFF,TGTGCCAGCAGTTCGACCCTGGGACAGAAGAATGAAAAACTGTTTTTT
few,-,TRBJ2-5,TRBV7-2,CASTPLGGQETQYF,TGTGCCAGCACCCCCCTCGGGGGTCAAGAGACCCAGTACTTC
-,-,TRBJ2-7,TRBV9,CASSPEVVSDEQYF,TGTGCCAGCAGCCCGGAGGTGGTTTCCGACGAGCAGTACTTC
many,-,TRBJ1-2,TRBV12-3/TRBV12-4,CASSFLRSDYGYTF,TGTGCCAGCAGTTTTCTAAGGTCAGACTATGGCTACACCTTC
-,-,TRBJ2-7,TRBV15,CATSSEGTYEQYF,TGTGCCACCAGCAGCGAAGGGACCTACGAGCAGTACTTC
few,-,TRBJ2-1,TRBV7-9,CATSQVPEQFF,TGTGCCACTTCGCAGGTACCTGAGCAGTTCTTC
-,TRBD1,TRBJ1-1,TRBV12-3/TRBV12-4,CASSPRTGGQGTEAFF,TGTGCCAGCAGTCCGAGGACAGGAGGCCAAGGGACTGAAGCTTTCTTT
few,TRBD2,TRBJ2-5,TRBV24-1,CATSDGGLAGKETQYF,TGTGCCACCAGTGATGGGGGACTAGCGGGGAAAGAGACCCAGTACTTC
-,-,TRBJ2-1,TRBV7-9,CASSPAWGSDYNEQFF,TGTGCCAGCAGCCCCGCTTGGGGTTCCGACTACAATGAGCAGTTCTTC
-,TRBD1,TRBJ1-1,TRBV5-1,CASSLAGVSRQGEAFF,TGCGCCAGCAGCTTGGCCGGCGTTTCGAGACAGGGTGAAGCTTTCTTT
-,TRBD2,TRBJ2-1,TRBV24-1,CATSELISGGVHEQFF,TGTGCCACCAGTGAACTGATTAGCGGGGGGGTTCATGAGCAGTTCTTC
few,-,TRBJ1-5,TRBV3-1,CASSQGSKGNSQPQHF,TGTGCCAGCAGCCAAGGAAGTAAGGGCAACTCTCAGCCCCAGCATTTT
-,-,TRBJ1-2,TRBV4-1,CASSQAAGTQNYGYTF,TGCGCCAGCAGCCAAGCTGCGGGGACACAGAACTATGGCTACACCTTC
-,TRBD1,TRBJ1-2,TRBV19,CASSTGQGVDYGYTF,TGTGCCAGTAGTACGGGACAGGGTGTTGACTATGGCTACACCTTC
-,TRBD2,TRBJ2-5,TRBV29-1,CSVPLAGGRETQYF,TGCAGCGTCCCCCTAGCGGGGGGTCGGGAGACCCAGTACTTC
few,-,TRBJ1-5,TRBV12-3/TRBV12-4,CASSPTGPNSPQHF,TGTGCCAGCAGTCCCACCGGTCCCAACTCTCCCCAGCATTTT
once,TRBD2,TRBJ2-7,TRBV20-1,CSARGEVAGGYEQYF,TGCAGTGCTAGAGGAGAGGTAGCGGGGGGCTACGAGCAGTACTTC
-,TRBD2,TRBJ2-2,TRBV20-1,CSALPGLAGGNTGELFF,TGCAGTGCCCTTCCCGGACTAGCGGGGGGGAACACCGGGGAGCTGTTTTTT
-,TRBD2,TRBJ2-7,TRBV12-3/TRBV12-4,CASSLGLAGGQYEQYF,TGTGCCAGCAGTTTAGGCCTAGCGGGGGGGCAGTACGAGCAGTACTTC
few,-,TRBJ1-5,TRBV7-2,CASSLGRVGEPQHF,TGTGCCAGCAGCTTAGGTAGGGTGGGGGAGCCCCAGCATTTT
many,TRBD2,TRBJ2-1,TRBV2,CASSEGLAGGHEQFF,TGTGCCAGCAGTGAAGGACTAGCGGGGGGTCATGAGCAGTTCTTC
-,TRBD2,TRBJ2-2,TRBV20-1,CSARDISGGANGELFF,TGCAGTGCTAGAGATATAAGCGGGGGGGCTAACGGGGAGCTGTTTTTT
few,TRBD1,TRBJ2-5,TRBV27,CASSPRRTGNFETQYF,TGTGCCAGCAGCCCCCGCCGGACAGGGAACTTCGAGACCCAGTACTTC
once,TRBD2,TRBJ2-1,TRBV6-5,CASRITSGATYNEQFF,TGTGCCAGCAGGATAACTAGCGGGGCCACCTACAATGAGCAGTTCTTC
-,-,TRBJ2-6,TRBV12-3/TRBV12-4,CASSLVPGANVLTF,TGTGCCAGCAGTTTAGTCCCTGGGGCCAACGTCCTGACTTTC
few,-,TRBJ1-5,TRBV20-1,CSVSQDSNQPQHF,TGCAGTGTGAGTCAAGATAGCAATCAGCCCCAGCATTTT
-,-,TRBJ2-1,TRBV20-1,CSAPRQGSSYNEQFF,TGCAGTGCTCCCCGTCAGGGGAGCTCCTACAATGAGCAGTTCTTC
few,-,TRBJ1-5,TRBV7-2,CASSLGYTVGRAQPQHF,TGTGCCAGCAGCTTAGGGTATACGGTGGGGAGGGCGCAGCCCCAGCATTTT
few,-,TRBJ2-5,TRBV3-1,CASSHRTPRETQYF,TGTGCCAGCAGCCATAGGACACCGAGAGAGACCCAGTACTTC
-,-,TRBJ2-1,TRBV7-2,CASSPMGGEETQFF,TGTGCCAGCAGCCCCATGGGGGGAGAAGAGACCCAGTTCTTC
-,-,TRBJ1-1,TRBV6-6,CASSTAVQNTEAFF,TGTGCCAGCAGTACGGCGGTTCAAAACACTGAAGCTTTCTTT
-,-,TRBJ2-5,TRBV29-1,CSVGPNQETQYF,TGCAGCGTCGGTCCTAATCAAGAGACCCAGTACTTC
few,-,TRBJ2-3,TRBV3-1,CASSPDRREDTQYF,TGTGCCAGCAGTCCAGACAGGCGCGAAGATACGCAGTATTTT
-,TRBD2,TRBJ2-5,TRBV6-6,CASSYRTCGGQETQYF,TGTGCCAGCAGTTACCGGACTTGCGGGGGACAAGAGACCCAGTACTTC
-,-,TRBJ1-2,TRBV4-1,CASSPLGVGLTF,TGCGCCAGCAGCCCGCTAGGGGTGGGACTCACCTTC
few,TRBD1,TRBJ2-7,TRBV4-2,CASSQITGTGGSEQYF,TGTGCCAGCAGCCAAATTACCGGGACAGGGGGCTCCGAGCAGTACTTC
-,-,TRBJ1-6,TRBV7-9,CASSENPRGNSPLHF,TGTGCCAGCAGCGAAAACCCTAGGGGGAATTCACCCCTCCACTTT
-,-,TRBJ1-2,TRBV4-3,CASSQDSGLDYGHTF,TGCGCCAGCAGCCAAGATTCAGGGTTGGACTATGGCCACACCTTC
-,TRBD2,TRBJ2-1,TRBV4-2,CASSQASGGREQFF,TGTGCCAGCAGCCAAGCTAGCGGGGGGCGTGAGCAGTTCTTC
-,TRBD1,TRBJ2-4,TRBV7-9,CASSDGQGDIQYF,TGTGCCAGCAGCGATGGACAGGGGGACATTCAGTACTTC
few,-,TRBJ2-2,TRBV4-1,CASSQDRRGPITGELFF,TGCGCCAGCAGCCAAGATAGGCGGGGGCCTATCACCGGGGAGCTGTTTTTT
-,TRBD2,TRBJ2-7,TRBV20-1,CSARDGSGMDVEQYF,TGCAGTGCTAGGGACGGTAGCGGGATGGACGTCGAGCAGTACTTC